The source of this T cell receptor beta chain is a study of glioma-infiltrating T cells after dendritic cell vaccination. Study in general: The vaccine used monocyte-derived dendritic cells pulsed overnight with autologous tumor lysate. Study outcomes and limitations: Higher TCR clonality did not directly relate to longer survival.

Measured with immunoSEQ multiplex PCR; TCRdb has only the in-frame clones, and not every one. The sample has tens of thousands of clones, roughly 84% seen once; the top ten hold 2% to 2.5%. With respect to this clone: Its antigen is still unknown.

Documented time point: after dendritic cell vaccination, including at tumor progression/relapse. This TCR derives from a human donor with glioblastoma. The specimen comprised blood, sampled after dendritic cell vaccination.

Written as DNA, the CDR3 is TGTGCCAGCAGCTTATCAGTCTCTGGAAACACCATATATTTT. Its translation is CASSLSVSGNTIYF. The J gene is TRBJ1-3, the V gene TRBV7-9; D not resolved. This CDR3 has 14 amino acids. Looked up from germline, CDR1 is SEHNR and CDR2 is FQNEAQ (reference sequence). Trimming removed 2 bases from V and 0 bases from J, with 5 bases in between.